This T cell receptor (beta chain) comes out of a study of T cells in Graves' hyperthyroidism and ophthalmopathy. Whole-study findings and limits: Blood samples included most of the expanded thyroid clonotypes exceeding 0.001.

This CDR3 contains 13 residues. From germline, CDR1 is SGHTA and CDR2 FQGNSA. The germline V and J ends were trimmed by 6 bases and 1 base, with 9 bases remaining between them. Amplified TCR beta CDR3 regions came from RNA transcripts. The HTBI primer set served for first-round RT-PCR of the TCR CDR3. In TCRdb, the multiplex PCR reads were re-called with MiXCR into one record per CDR3 protein. The table records about 700,000 distinct CDR3 sequences, 45% of them present only once. As concerns this clonotype: Antigen specificity is unknown.

This receptor was identified in an adult man with Graves' disease, either hyperthyroidism or ophthalmopathy (not recorded which). The source material was peripheral blood or thyroid tissue (not recorded which). The genes are TRBV7-2 and TRBJ1-1; D remains ambiguous. The CDR3 here is CASSFFSNTEAFF. The CDR3 DNA reads TGTGCCAGCAGTTTCTTTTCGAACACTGAAGCTTTCTTT.